These 31 T cell receptor beta chains share one sample of origin, sequenced in a study of blood T cell repertoires in COVID-19. Data came from immunoSEQ multiplex PCR; TCRdb stores just in-frame clones and leaves some out. The sample has tens of thousands of clones; roughly 84% are singletons. The sample taken for sequencing was peripheral blood. Every receptor here comes from a man in his fifties or sixties with acute or convalescent COVID-19.

This chain joins TRBV10-2 and TRBJ1-5; D unclear. There are 15 residues in the CDR3. Trimming took off 4 bases at V and 2 bases at J, with 12 bases between the two ends. Germline CDR1 is WSHSY and CDR2 is SAAADI. The CDR3 DNA reads TGCGCCAGCAGTGCGGCAGTGAGGGGCAATCAGCCCCAGCATTTT. This codes for CASSAAVRGNQPQHF.

This sequence joins TRBV6-5 and TRBJ1-6, with a possible D match to TRBD1 (6 bases). CDR1 and CDR2 from the germline V gene are MNHEY and SVGAGI. The ends were cut back, 8 bases at V and 8 bases at J, with 13 bases in the middle. This CDR3 region has 13 residues. The CDR3 loop is CASGPRGYSPLHF. DNA of the CDR3: TGTGCCAGCGGGCCCAGGGGATATTCACCCCTCCACTTT.

This chain connects TRBV28 to TRBJ2-3; no firm D call. The CDR3 sequence is 15 residues long. V was shortened by 5 bases and J by 0 bases, with 12 bases between the two germline ends. In germline, CDR1 is MDHEN, CDR2 SYDVKM. The CDR3 DNA follows: TGTGCCAGCAGTCCGGCAGGTACTAGCACAGATACGCAGTATTTT. It specifies CASSPAGTSTDTQYF.

J is TRBJ1-6 and V is TRBV18; the match to TRBD1 covers 8 bases. J was trimmed by 10 bases and V by 3 bases; bases with no gene match: 14. The CDR3 length is 17 residues. Looked up from germline, CDR1 is KGHSH and CDR2 is LQKENI. CDR3 protein: CASSPPLGQGAGSPLHF. CDR3 DNA: TGTGCCAGCTCACCGCCCCTTGGACAGGGAGCGGGGTCACCCCTCCACTTT. The full variable domain, with the rest looked up from reference TRBV18 and TRBJ1-6, is NAGVMQNPRHLVRRRGQEARLRCSPMKGHSHVYWYRQLPEEGLKFMVYLQKENIIDESGMPKERFSAEFPKEGPSILRIQQVVRGDSAAYFCASSPPLGQGAGSPLHFGNGTRLTVT.

V and J are TRBV28 and TRBJ2-7; D possibly corresponds to TRBD1 (5 bases). This CDR3 comprises 13 residues. Germline CDR1 reads MDHEN; CDR2 reads SYDVKM. Trimming shortened V by 11 bases and J by 6 bases, and 20 bases separated the two germline ends. The chain's CDR3 is CALGVVDDREQYV. Here the CDR3 DNA reads TGTGCCCTAGGGGTGGTGGACGATCGCGAGCAGTACGTC.

This chain uses TRBV12-3 or TRBV12-4 with TRBJ2-5; D not certain. Trimming left V 6 bases short and J 8 bases short, with 13 bases between. The CDR3 length is 12 residues. The CDR3 loop reads CASSPGDITQYF. The CDR3 DNA reads as TGTGCCAGCAGCCCTGGAGATATTACCCAGTACTTC.

The chain uses TRBV2 and TRBJ2-1, with D unresolved. The CDR3 length is 14 residues. V was cut by 2 bases and J by 6 bases, with 11 bases left in between. Germline V gives CDR1 SNHLY, CDR2 FYNNEI. CDR3 in amino acids: CASSEIVSSNEQFF. In DNA form, the CDR3 reads TGTGCCAGCAGTGAAATCGTTAGCAGCAATGAGCAGTTCTTC. Combining the CDR3 with reference TRBV2 and TRBJ2-1 gives the whole variable domain EPEVTQTPSHQVTQMGQEVILRCVPISNHLYFYWYRQILGQKVEFLVSFYNNEISEKSEIFDDQFSVERPDGSNFTLKIRSTKLEDSAMYFCASSEIVSSNEQFFGPGTRLTVL.

CDR3 amino acids: CASSGGGTGGLRRIQYF. The CDR3 region has the DNA TGTGCCAGCAGCGGGGGAGGGACAGGAGGATTACGTCGGATTCAGTACTTC. The chain has TRBV5-5 and TRBJ2-4, with a tentative D call TRBD1 (8 bases). Germline CDR1 is SGHKS and CDR2 is YYEKEE (reference sequence). V shed 4 bases and J shed 10 bases, with 27 bases lying between them. The CDR3 spans 17 residues.

The chain is built from TRBV2 and TRBJ1-1, with D possibly TRBD1 on 6 matching bases. The CDR3 runs 15 residues. Germline values: CDR1 SNHLY, CDR2 FYNNEI. Trimming pared 3 bases from V and 5 bases from J, leaving 16 bases between. The chain's CDR3 is CASSEDSRGKTEAFF. In DNA, the CDR3 is TGTGCCAGCAGTGAGGACAGTCGAGGAAAGACTGAAGCTTTCTTT.

The genes are TRBV30 and TRBJ1-1; D remains ambiguous. The CDR3 consists of 14 residues. Germline-derived CDR1 and CDR2 are GTSNPN and SVGIG (reference sequence). Trimming left V 4 bases short and J 1 base short, with 13 bases between. The CDR3 reads CAWISPRRNTEAFF. CDR3 DNA sequence: TGTGCCTGGATTTCCCCAAGGAGGAACACTGAAGCTTTCTTT.

The CDR3 region has the DNA TGTGCCAGCAGTTTATGGGGGGACCTGGGACAGGGGTACGAGCAGTACTTC. Protein product: CASSLWGDLGQGYEQYF. V and J are TRBV27 and TRBJ2-7, with 10 bases aligning to TRBD1. This CDR3 comprises 17 residues. Germline loops: CDR1 MNHEY, CDR2 SMNVEV (reference sequence). Trimming took 1 base from V and 4 from J; bases not matched to a gene: 10.

This clone has a single count. The rearrangement uses TRBV10-3 and TRBJ2-2; D might be TRBD2 (6 bases). Trimming removed 2 bases from V and 4 bases from J, with 11 bases in between. The CDR3 runs 15 residues. Germline CDR1 reads ENHRY; CDR2 reads SYGVKD. In DNA, the CDR3 is TGTGCCATCAGTGAGCGGGGGTTGGGCACCGGGGAGCTGTTTTTT. It yields the protein CAISERGLGTGELFF.

The chain uses TRBV27 and TRBJ2-6; 7 nucleotides match TRBD1. The junction had 10 bases not matched to a gene; V was cut back by 5 bases and J by 0 bases. In germline, CDR1 is MNHEY, CDR2 SMNVEV (reference sequence). CDR3 length equals 18 residues. CDR3 nucleotides: TGTGCCAGCAGTCCACGGGGACAGACAAGCTCTGGGGCCAACGTCCTGACTTTC. This codes for CASSPRGQTSSGANVLTF.

The genes are TRBV9 and TRBJ2-3, with TRBD1 matching 10 bases. The CDR3 is 21 amino acids. V trimming: 4 bases; J trimming: 3 bases; junction bases outside the gene matches: 23. Germline CDR1 SGDLS, CDR2 YYNGEE. For the CDR3, the DNA is TGTGCCAGCAGCCTCCGTGTCCCCGGACAGGGGGAGGGAGGTTGGACAGATACGCAGTATTTT. Its translation is CASSLRVPGQGEGGWTDTQYF.

V is TRBV19 and J is TRBJ1-5; D is unclear. The length of the CDR3 is 13 residues. Germline V gene data show CDR1 as LNHDA and CDR2 as SQIVND (reference sequence). Between the trimmed V and J ends, which lost 4 bases and 5 bases, there was a span of 9 bases. The CDR3 region has the DNA TGTGCCAGTAGTAGAGCCAGCGATCAGCCCCAGCATTTT. The encoded protein is CASSRASDQPQHF. Complete variable domain (other parts from reference TRBV19 and TRBJ1-5): DGGITQSPKYLFRKEGQNVTLSCEQNLNHDAMYWYRQDPGQGLRLIYYSQIVNDFQKGDIAEGYSVSREKKESFPLTVTSAQKNPTAFYLCASSRASDQPQHFGDGTRLSIL.

The chain carries TRBV28 and TRBJ2-5; 13 bases fit TRBD2. CDR1 and CDR2 from the germline V gene are MDHEN and SYDVKM. With V trimmed by 7 bases and J by 3 bases, 5 bases remained unmatched. The CDR3 is made up of 15 amino acids. CDR3 DNA: TGTGCCAGCAATCAACTAGCGGGGGGGAAAGAGACCCAGTACTTC. This gives the protein CASNQLAGGKETQYF.

V and J are TRBV29-1 and TRBJ2-7; TRBD1 matches at 7 bases. This CDR3 has 12 amino acids. From germline, CDR1 is SQVTM and CDR2 ANQGSEA. V shed 4 bases and J 9 bases; nucleotides not matched to a gene: 9. CDR3 loop: CSVGRDREGQYF. In DNA form, the CDR3 reads TGCAGCGTTGGAAGGGACAGAGAAGGGCAGTACTTC.

This chain links TRBV19 with TRBJ2-3; possible D gene TRBD2, 7 bases. The CDR3 length is 13 residues. V lost 7 bases to trimming and J lost 7 bases, with 15 bases between them. Germline V gene data show CDR1 as LNHDA and CDR2 as SQIVND (reference sequence). As DNA, the CDR3 is TGTGCCAGTACCCTTGGGGGGGCTAATACGCAGTATTTT. Its protein is CASTLGGANTQYF.

The V call is TRBV19, the J call TRBJ1-2, with 8 nucleotides matching TRBD1. CDR3 length equals 14 residues. Germline assignment: CDR1 LNHDA and CDR2 SQIVND (reference sequence). The V segment lost 4 bases and the J segment 2 bases; nucleotides outside the gene matches: 3. As DNA, the CDR3 is TGTGCCAGTAGTAACAGGGGGACCAACTATGGCTACACCTTC. Amino acid sequence: CASSNRGTNYGYTF. The complete variable domain, with remaining parts taken from reference TRBV19 and TRBJ1-2, reads DGGITQSPKYLFRKEGQNVTLSCEQNLNHDAMYWYRQDPGQGLRLIYYSQIVNDFQKGDIAEGYSVSREKKESFPLTVTSAQKNPTAFYLCASSNRGTNYGYTFGSGTRLTVV.

The V gene is TRBV5-4, the J gene TRBJ1-6; D is perhaps TRBD1 (6 bases). Per the germline V gene, CDR1 is SGHNT and CDR2 is YYREEE (reference sequence). Trimming took 0 bases from V and 8 from J, leaving 18 bases between them. This CDR3 comprises 17 residues. The CDR3 DNA reads TGTGCCAGCAGCTTGGGGGGGAGGGGGAACTGGGATTCACCCCTCCACTTT. The encoded protein is CASSLGGRGNWDSPLHF.

The chain is built from TRBV18 and TRBJ1-5; 7 bases fit TRBD1. The trim removed 6 bases at V and 3 bases at J, leaving 8 bases unmatched. The CDR3 is 15 amino acids. Germline CDR1 KGHSH, CDR2 LQKENI. CDR3 in amino acids: CASSPGTADNQPQHF. Here the CDR3 DNA reads TGTGCCAGCTCTCCTGGGACAGCCGACAATCAGCCCCAGCATTTT.

V and J are TRBV29-1 and TRBJ1-1, with TRBD1 as a possible D gene (6 bases). This CDR3 is 14 amino acids long. V lost 5 bases and J lost 1, with 14 bases in between. Germline-derived CDR1 and CDR2 are SQVTM and ANQGSEA. DNA of the CDR3: TGCAGCGTTCCCGGGGGGCGCCCGAACACTGAAGCTTTCTTT. Encoded protein: CSVPGGRPNTEAFF.

The chain is built from TRBV7-6 and TRBJ2-1; D unclear. The germline CDR1 and CDR2 sequences are SGHVS and FNYEAQ. CDR3 length: 13 residues. Trimming took off 2 bases at V and 7 bases at J, with 9 bases between the two ends. Here the CDR3 reads CASSLSRNNEQFF. In nucleotides, the CDR3 is TGTGCCAGCAGCTTATCGAGGAATAATGAGCAGTTCTTC.

The chain is built from TRBV28 and TRBJ2-2, with D hard to call. The V gene's germline CDR1 is MDHEN and CDR2 SYDVKM. The CDR3 loop spans 14 amino acids. The germline V and J ends were trimmed by 7 bases and 4 bases, with 13 bases remaining between them. The CDR3 bases are TGTGCCAGCACCCCCTCCCTGGCCACCGGGGAGCTGTTTTTT. This translates into CASTPSLATGELFF.

The chain combines TRBV6-5 with TRBJ2-2, with D possibly TRBD2 on 6 matching bases. Trimming cost V 6 bases and J 6 bases, with 11 bases left between them. The germline V gene has CDR1 MNHEY and CDR2 SVGAGI. The CDR3 consists of 13 residues. The CDR3 reads CASSRDLAGELFF. The CDR3 DNA reads as TGTGCCAGCAGCCGGGACTTAGCCGGGGAGCTGTTTTTT.

The V call is TRBV5-1, the J call TRBJ1-5; 8 nucleotides match TRBD1. CDR1 and CDR2 (germline): SGHRS, YFSETQ. Trimming at V came to 2 bases and at J to 3 bases, leaving 7 bases not matched to a gene. The CDR3 is 16 residues long. CDR3 amino acids: CASSLTGTGSNQPQHF. CDR3 in DNA: TGCGCCAGCAGCTTAACCGGGACAGGATCCAATCAGCCCCAGCATTTT.

The chain couples TRBV27 to TRBJ1-1; D gene unclear. This CDR3 region has 15 residues. The germline V gene encodes CDR1 MNHEY and CDR2 SMNVEV (reference sequence). V shed 2 bases and J shed 1 base, with 11 bases lying between them. The CDR3 sequence is CASSLRGWENTEAFF. The CDR3 bases are TGTGCCAGCAGTTTACGGGGATGGGAGAACACTGAAGCTTTCTTT.

The chain is built from TRBV12-3 or TRBV12-4 and TRBJ1-1, with a weak D call TRBD1 (5 bases). Trimming left V 1 base short and J 8 bases short, with 11 bases between. The CDR3 is 13 amino acids. The CDR3 DNA sequence: TGTGCCAGCAGTTTAGGGTCGGCAGGGGAAGCTTTCTTT. Its translation is CASSLGSAGEAFF.

The genes are TRBV7-9 and TRBJ1-1, with D tentatively TRBD1 (6 bases). The germline V gene encodes CDR1 SEHNR and CDR2 FQNEAQ (reference sequence). V was shortened by 2 bases and J by 4 bases, with 8 bases between the two germline ends. This CDR3 region has 13 residues. The CDR3 DNA reads as TGTGCCAGCAGCTTACCGGACAGCACTGAAGCTTTCTTT. As protein: CASSLPDSTEAFF. The whole variable domain, remainder taken from reference TRBV7-9 and TRBJ1-1, is DTGVSQNPRHKITKRGQNVTFRCDPISEHNRLYWYRQTLGQGPEFLTYFQNEAQLEKSRLLSDRFSAERPKGSFSTLEIQRTEQGDSAMYLCASSLPDSTEAFFGQGTRLTVV.

V is TRBV27 and J is TRBJ1-2; D unclear. Trimming cost V 7 bases and J 6 bases, with 15 bases left between them. CDR3 size: 13 residues. Per the germline V gene, CDR1 is MNHEY and CDR2 is SMNVEV (reference sequence). The CDR3 DNA sequence: TGTGCCAGCACCCCTGGTACTCTTAATGGCTACACCTTC. As protein: CASTPGTLNGYTF.

The J gene is TRBJ1-5, the V gene TRBV5-5; 10 bases line up with TRBD1. J was trimmed by 4 bases and V by 4 bases; bases with no gene match: 8. The CDR3 is made up of 16 amino acids. From germline, CDR1 is SGHKS and CDR2 YYEKEE (reference sequence). CDR3 nucleotide sequence: TGTGCCAGCAGCCATCGAGGGACAGGGGAGAATCAGCCCCAGCATTTT. This gives the protein CASSHRGTGENQPQHF.